Shown below are 32 T cell receptor beta chains from a single sample sequenced in a study of cytomegalovirus exposure and HLA in healthy donors. This PCR relied on a set of 60 Vbeta primers and 13 Jbeta primers. The data were produced by immunoSEQ multiplex PCR, yet TCRdb's version contains in-frame clones alone and is incomplete. The repertoire consists of 95,000 to 100,000 clones, with less than 9.5% occurring once and the leading ten covering roughly 4.7%. Sequencing was done on a sample of PBMCs. The receptors shown here come from a man between 45 and 60 years old in good health and CMV-seropositive.

V usage is TRBV7-3 and J usage is TRBJ2-1; 8 positions match TRBD2. Trimming cost V 2 bases and J 12 bases; bases outside gene matches: 12. Looked up from germline, CDR1 is SGHTA and CDR2 is FQGTGA. This CDR3 spans 15 amino acids. DNA for the CDR3: TGTGCCAGCAGCTTAGCGGGGACGCCGGGAGGGGGGCAGTTCTTC. Translation: CASSLAGTPGGGQFF.

In the case of this clone: The same CDR3 can be traced to other DNA sequences in this sample. The gene calls are TRBV29-1 and TRBJ2-3, with D unclear. Germline V gene data show CDR1 as SQVTM and CDR2 as ANQGSEA. The length of the CDR3 is 13 residues. V was clipped by 4 bases and J by 2 bases, with 10 bases between them. In DNA form, the CDR3 reads TGCAGCGTTGGATGGTCGGTCACAGATACGCAGTATTTT. As protein: CSVGWSVTDTQYF.

This clone turned up a few times. This chain connects TRBV6-5 to TRBJ1-2, with D possibly TRBD1 on 6 matching bases. With 4 bases removed from V and 2 bases from J, the gap between germline ends came to 11 bases. This CDR3 has 14 residues. Germline V lookup: CDR1 MNHEY, CDR2 SVGAGI. This CDR3 reads CASSFDRMNYGYTF. Here the CDR3 DNA reads TGTGCCAGCAGTTTCGACAGGATGAACTATGGCTACACCTTC.

The chain links TRBV5-6 to TRBJ2-3, with TRBD2 matching over 8 bases. CDR1 is SGHDT and CDR2 is YYEEEE in the germline V gene. The CDR3 is 14 residues long. The J segment lost 4 bases and the V segment lost 6 bases, leaving 7 bases of the junction unmatched. The CDR3 reads CASTGLAYADTQYF. The CDR3 coding sequence is TGTGCCAGCACCGGACTAGCCTACGCAGATACGCAGTATTTT.

This clone was observed many times. The DNA of the CDR3 is TGTGCCAGCAGCTGGCAGGGGACCGGGGAGCTGTTTTTT. Its translation is CASSWQGTGELFF. This chain joins TRBV5-5 and TRBJ2-2; perhaps TRBD1 as D (6 bases). Germline assignment: CDR1 SGHKS and CDR2 YYEKEE (reference sequence). The CDR3 consists of 13 residues. V lost 3 bases, J lost 5 bases, and 8 bases lay in between.

This clone was detected only a few times. The chain has TRBV6-1 and TRBJ1-6, with TRBD1 matching 8 bases. Trimming at V came to 7 bases and at J to 8 bases, leaving 4 bases not matched to a gene. Germline-derived CDR1 and CDR2 are MNHNS and SASEGT. This CDR3 region has 13 residues. The CDR3 DNA sequence: TGTGCCAGCAATGGACAGGGAGATTCACCCCTCCACTTT. Translated, it gives CASNGQGDSPLHF.

This clone was recorded a few times. This chain connects TRBV5-4 to TRBJ2-3; TRBD1 might be the D (6 bases). With 4 bases removed from V and 2 bases from J, the gap between germline ends came to 14 bases. Germline V gives CDR1 SGHNT, CDR2 YYREEE (reference sequence). The CDR3 covers 15 residues. The CDR3, as DNA: TGTGCCAGCAGCATTCGACAGGCCTCCACAGATACGCAGTATTTT. The encoded protein is CASSIRQASTDTQYF. Full variable domain (rest looked up from reference TRBV5-4 and TRBJ2-3): ETGVTQSPTHLIKTRGQQVTLRCSSQSGHNTVSWYQQALGQGPQFIFQYYREEENGRGNFPPRFSGLQFPNYSSELNVNALELDDSALYLCASSIRQASTDTQYFGPGTRLTVL.

On this clone: This same CDR3 is encoded by further DNA sequences in the sample. The V call is TRBV28, the J call TRBJ2-2, with 11 bases fitting TRBD2. This CDR3 is 16 amino acids long. V lost 3 bases to trimming and J lost 4 bases; unmatched junction nucleotides: 4. Germline V CDR1 and CDR2: MDHEN, SYDVKM. The DNA for the CDR3 is TGTGCCAGCAGTTTGGGCCTAGCGGGAGGCACCGGGGAGCTGTTTTTT. It yields the protein CASSLGLAGGTGELFF.

This clone came up a few times. The DNA of the CDR3 is TGCGCCAGCAGTATACAGGGGAAGAGCGAGCAGTACTTC. Translation gives CASSIQGKSEQYF. The chain joins TRBV5-1 to TRBJ2-7; 7 nucleotides match TRBD1. The V segment lost 5 bases and the J segment 6 bases; nucleotides outside the gene matches: 8. Germline CDR1 reads SGHRS; CDR2 reads YFSETQ. CDR3 length: 13 residues.

CDR3 in DNA: TGTGCCAGCAGCCCGGGGGGGTTTGAAGATACGCAGTATTTT. It specifies CASSPGGFEDTQYF. This chain joins TRBV7-9 and TRBJ2-3, with 8 bases aligning to TRBD2. Germline assignment: CDR1 SEHNR and CDR2 FQNEAQ (reference sequence). With 5 bases clipped from V and 5 bases from J, the junction kept 6 bases outside the gene matches. CDR3 length: 14 residues. Full variable domain (outside the CDR3, taken from reference TRBV7-9 and TRBJ2-3): DTGVSQNPRHKITKRGQNVTFRCDPISEHNRLYWYRQTLGQGPEFLTYFQNEAQLEKSRLLSDRFSAERPKGSFSTLEIQRTEQGDSAMYLCASSPGGFEDTQYFGPGTRLTVL.

V and J are TRBV6-6 and TRBJ1-5; 8 bases are shared with TRBD1. CDR1 MNHNY and CDR2 SVGAGI come from the germline V gene (reference sequence). The CDR3 is made up of 15 amino acids. Losses at the gene ends were 6 bases for V and 1 base for J; bases not matched to a gene: 5. The CDR3: CASRRGQDSNQPQHF. Here the CDR3 DNA reads TGTGCCAGCAGGAGGGGACAGGACAGCAATCAGCCCCAGCATTTT.

This chain joins TRBV6-1 and TRBJ2-7; 8 bases match TRBD1. V lost 6 bases, J lost 2 bases, and 6 bases stayed unmatched. The germline CDR1 and CDR2 sequences are MNHNS and SASEGT. This CDR3 has 14 residues. The CDR3 region has the DNA TGTGCCAGCAGAGGCTTGACAGGGGCCTACGAGCAGTACTTC. Encoded protein: CASRGLTGAYEQYF.

This clone has just a few counts. V is TRBV9 and J is TRBJ2-7; 8 bases agree with TRBD2. Germline trimming cut 4 bases from V and 3 bases from J; bases unmatched to any gene: 9. From germline, CDR1 is SGDLS and CDR2 YYNGEE. The CDR3 has 15 amino acids. The chain's CDR3 is CASSLGGLAGYEQYF. The DNA for the CDR3 is TGTGCCAGCAGCTTAGGGGGGCTAGCGGGCTACGAGCAGTACTTC. Combining the CDR3 with reference TRBV9 and TRBJ2-7 gives the whole variable domain DSGVTQTPKHLITATGQRVTLRCSPRSGDLSVYWYQQSLDQGLQFLIQYYNGEERAKGNILERFSAQQFPDLHSELNLSSLELGDSALYFCASSLGGLAGYEQYFGPGTRLTVT.

This clone was counted once. CDR3 sequence reads: CASSVSGGQGQFF. The DNA for the CDR3 is TGTGCCAGCAGTGTATCGGGGGGACAAGGACAGTTCTTC. This chain links TRBV25-1 with TRBJ2-1, with a weak D call TRBD2 (7 bases). Germline CDR1 reads MGHDK; CDR2 reads SYGVNS. The CDR3 has 13 amino acids. Trimming removed 4 bases from V and 13 bases from J, with 17 bases in between.

There are a few counts of this clone. The chain uses TRBV6-5 and TRBJ2-3, with a tentative D call TRBD2 (6 bases). The germline V gene has CDR1 MNHEY and CDR2 SVGAGI. Trimming stripped 5 bases from V and 1 base from J, with 13 bases between. This CDR3 spans 15 amino acids. The CDR3 protein is CASSASGLRTDTQYF. The CDR3 DNA reads TGTGCCAGCAGTGCCTCGGGACTCCGCACAGATACGCAGTATTTT.

The chain uses TRBV9 and TRBJ2-1; D is tentatively TRBD1 or TRBD2 (9 bases each). This CDR3 region has 20 residues. CDR1 is SGDLS and CDR2 is YYNGEE in the germline V gene. Trimming took 4 bases from V and 9 from J, leaving 35 bases between them. This chain's CDR3 is CASSPRTTGGSSGGYREQFF. The CDR3 DNA reads TGTGCCAGCAGCCCTCGGACCACAGGGGGCTCAAGCGGGGGGTACCGTGAGCAGTTCTTC.

This clone occurred a few times. This chain uses TRBV27 with TRBJ2-2, with no clear D. Trimming removed 6 bases from V and 4 bases from J, with 6 bases in between. This CDR3 has 12 amino acids. CDR1 and CDR2 (germline): MNHEY, SMNVEV (reference sequence). CDR3 sequence: CASSRPTGELFF. DNA of the CDR3: TGTGCCAGCAGCCGTCCCACCGGGGAGCTGTTTTTT.

This clone turned up a few times. This chain connects TRBV7-6 to TRBJ2-1; TRBD1 is a possible D gene (5 bases). This CDR3 has 14 residues. The germline gives CDR1 SGHVS, CDR2 FNYEAQ. V was clipped by 6 bases and J by 12 bases, with 21 bases between them. The CDR3 DNA sequence: TGTGCCAGCAGACCCCGCCTTGGGGCAGTTGGGCAGTTCTTC. This codes for CASRPRLGAVGQFF.

The rearrangement uses TRBV7-2 and TRBJ1-5; D gene unclear. The CDR3 runs to 13 residues. The germline V gene has CDR1 SGHTA and CDR2 FQGNSA. Trimming took 5 bases from V and 4 from J, leaving 9 bases between them. This CDR3 reads CASSPGVNQPQHF. CDR3 DNA: TGTGCCAGCAGCCCCGGGGTGAATCAGCCCCAGCATTTT.

The chain carries TRBV5-1 and TRBJ2-7; 7 nucleotides line up with TRBD1. Trimming removed 1 base from V and 2 bases from J; junction bases left unmatched: 3. The CDR3 covers 14 residues. Germline V lookup: CDR1 SGHRS, CDR2 YFSETQ. Here the CDR3 DNA reads TGCGCCAGCAGCTTGACTACAGGGGCCTACGAGCAGTACTTC. Protein sequence: CASSLTTGAYEQYF. The whole variable domain, filled in from reference TRBV5-1 and TRBJ2-7, reads KAGVTQTPRYLIKTRGQQVTLSCSPISGHRSVSWYQQTPGQGLQFLFEYFSETQRNKGNFPGRFSGRQFSNSRSEMNVSTLELGDSALYLCASSLTTGAYEQYFGPGTRLTVT.

In this sample, this clone turned up a few times. The chain couples TRBV29-1 to TRBJ2-5, with 8 bases aligning to TRBD1. J gave up 2 bases and V 7 bases, and 3 bases lay outside the gene matches. This CDR3 comprises 12 residues. The V gene's germline CDR1 is SQVTM and CDR2 ANQGSEA. The CDR3 region is CSAGTGQETQYF. The CDR3 bases are TGCAGCGCTGGGACAGGACAAGAGACCCAGTACTTC.

The chain joins TRBV27 to TRBJ1-4; tentatively, D is TRBD1 (6 bases). Germline V gene sequence: CDR1 MNHEY, CDR2 SMNVEV (reference sequence). With 2 bases removed from V and 3 bases from J, the gap between germline ends came to 10 bases. This CDR3 contains 15 residues. The CDR3 DNA reads as TGTGCCAGCAGTTTAAAGGGGGTAGCTAATGAAAAACTGTTTTTT. It is translated as CASSLKGVANEKLFF.

This clone has more than one count but fewer than ten. The CDR3 DNA reads as TGCGCCAGCAGACGAGGGGGCGCGGGCACCCTCCACGAGCAGTACTTC. Encoded protein: CASRRGGAGTLHEQYF. The gene calls are TRBV5-1 and TRBJ2-7; 7 bases map to TRBD1. V gave up 5 bases and J gave up 5 bases; unmatched junction bases: 16. CDR3 length equals 16 residues. Germline V CDR1 and CDR2: SGHRS, YFSETQ.

This clone was counted between two and nine times. The chain combines TRBV29-1 with TRBJ2-2; D is undetermined. The CDR3 loop spans 14 amino acids. Germline V gene lookup returns CDR1 SQVTM and CDR2 ANQGSEA. V was shortened by 4 bases and J by 0 bases, with 9 bases between the two germline ends. The DNA for the CDR3 is TGCAGCGTTGCCCTCACAGCGAACACCGGGGAGCTGTTTTTT. It translates to CSVALTANTGELFF.

This clone was counted a few times. The chain is built from TRBV19 and TRBJ1-2; 7 bases match TRBD1. CDR1 and CDR2 (germline): LNHDA, SQIVND (reference sequence). The CDR3 is 13 amino acids. The ends lost 5 bases at V and 4 bases at J; junction bases unmatched: 4. The CDR3 is CASSYDRVYGYTF. The CDR3 DNA reads as TGTGCCAGTAGTTACGACAGGGTCTATGGCTACACCTTC.

This clone was detected a few times. The rearrangement uses TRBV6-1 and TRBJ1-1; TRBD1 matches at 7 bases. The CDR3 length is 14 residues. The trim removed 6 bases at V and 1 base at J, leaving 5 bases unmatched. CDR1 MNHNS and CDR2 SASEGT come from the germline V gene. The CDR3 nucleotides are TGTGCCAGCAGAGGGGGCGCCAAGAACACTGAAGCTTTCTTT. Residues: CASRGGAKNTEAFF.

There are a few counts of this clone. V gene TRBV14 combines with J gene TRBJ2-7; D perhaps matches TRBD1 (5 bases). CDR1 and CDR2 from the germline V gene are SGHDN and FVKESK. The V end lost 3 bases, the J end lost 5 bases, and 14 bases lay between the germline ends. The CDR3 length is 14 residues. The CDR3 is CASSHVNTRDEQYF. The DNA for the CDR3 is TGTGCCAGCAGCCACGTCAACACCAGGGACGAGCAGTACTTC. The entire variable domain, with the rest obtained from reference TRBV14 and TRBJ2-7, is as follows: EAGVTQFPSHSVIEKGQTVTLRCDPISGHDNLYWYRRVMGKEIKFLLHFVKESKQDESGMPNNRFLAERTGGTYSTLKVQPAELEDSGVYFCASSHVNTRDEQYFGPGTRLTVT.

In its sample, this clone was seen a few times. The chain combines TRBV5-4 with TRBJ2-3, with 7 bases aligning to TRBD2. V lost 7 bases and J lost 4; bases outside the gene matches: 15. The germline CDR1 and CDR2 sequences are SGHNT and YYREEE (reference sequence). The CDR3 has 16 residues. The CDR3 spells CASGREAKLRADTQYF. The CDR3 DNA is TGTGCCAGCGGACGGGAGGCGAAACTGAGAGCAGATACGCAGTATTTT.

The chain recombines TRBV21-1 with TRBJ1-2; the table assigns TRBD1, which was not confirmed against the DNA. TRBV21-1 is deemed a pseudogene. This CDR3 spans 22 amino acids. CDR3 coding DNA: TGTGCCAGCAGCAACCAATCCCGTTGGACAGGCCACATAGGCGGGGCCAACTATGGCTACACCTTC. This translates into CASSNQSRWTGHIGGANYGYTF.

This clone has more than one count but fewer than ten. The CDR3 DNA reads as TGTGCCAGCAGAGCCCTTGTAGGGGACAATGAGCAGTTCTTC. Translated, it gives CASRALVGDNEQFF. The V call is TRBV7-9, the J call TRBJ2-1; possible D gene TRBD1, 5 bases. V was clipped by 6 bases and J by 5 bases, with 14 bases between them. The CDR3 is 14 residues long. The germline V gene encodes CDR1 SEHNR and CDR2 FQNEAQ (reference sequence). Drawing the rest from reference TRBV7-9 and TRBJ2-1, the complete variable domain is DTGVSQNPRHKITKRGQNVTFRCDPISEHNRLYWYRQTLGQGPEFLTYFQNEAQLEKSRLLSDRFSAERPKGSFSTLEIQRTEQGDSAMYLCASRALVGDNEQFFGPGTRLTVL.

This clone came up a few times. The rearrangement links TRBV25-1 to TRBJ1-2, with no clear D. The germline V gene encodes CDR1 MGHDK and CDR2 SYGVNS. The CDR3 contains 12 residues. V lost 8 bases, J lost 2 bases, and 9 bases lay in between. In nucleotides, the CDR3 is TGTGCCAGCTCCGACACCAACTATGGCTACACCTTC. Protein product: CASSDTNYGYTF.

V and J are TRBV6-5 and TRBJ2-7; 11 bases align to TRBD2. In germline, CDR1 is MNHEY, CDR2 SVGAGI. The CDR3 runs 15 residues. Germline trimming cut 2 bases from V and 6 bases from J; bases unmatched to any gene: 6. CDR3 amino acids: CASSYLSGRAREQYF. The DNA for the CDR3 is TGTGCCAGCAGTTACCTTAGCGGGAGGGCCCGCGAGCAGTACTTC.